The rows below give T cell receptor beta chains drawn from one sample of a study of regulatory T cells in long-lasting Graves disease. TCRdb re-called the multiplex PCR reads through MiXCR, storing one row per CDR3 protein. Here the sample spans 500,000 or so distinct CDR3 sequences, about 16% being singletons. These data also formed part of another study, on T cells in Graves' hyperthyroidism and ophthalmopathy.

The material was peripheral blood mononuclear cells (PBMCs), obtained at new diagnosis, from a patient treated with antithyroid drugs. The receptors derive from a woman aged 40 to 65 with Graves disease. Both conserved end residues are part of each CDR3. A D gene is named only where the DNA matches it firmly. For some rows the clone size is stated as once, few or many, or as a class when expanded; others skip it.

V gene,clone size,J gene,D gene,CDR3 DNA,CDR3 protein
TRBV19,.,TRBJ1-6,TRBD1,TGTGCCAGTAGTTCCTGGGGGACAGGGGGCTCAAATTCACCCCTCCACTTT,CASSSWGTGGSNSPLHF
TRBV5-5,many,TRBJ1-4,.,TGTGCCAGCAGCAGAATCCGGGACACCGAAAAACTGTTTTTT,CASSRIRDTEKLFF
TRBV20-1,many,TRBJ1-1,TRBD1,TGCAGTGCTCGCCGGACAGGGTTTGACACTGAAGCTTTCTTT,CSARRTGFDTEAFF
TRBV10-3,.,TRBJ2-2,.,TGTGCCATCAGTGGCTTTGCCGGGACACGGATCGACGGGGAGCTGTTTTTT,CAISGFAGTRIDGELFF
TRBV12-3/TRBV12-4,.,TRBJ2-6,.,TGTGCCAGCAGTTTGGGGACACCTTCTGGGGCCAACGTCCTGACTTTC,CASSLGTPSGANVLTF
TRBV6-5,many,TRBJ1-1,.,TGTGCCAGCAGTTACGGACATCTAGGGCAAGCTTTCTTT,CASSYGHLGQAFF
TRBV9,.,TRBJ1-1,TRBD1,TGTGCCAGCAGCGTAGAGGGACAGGGAGCTTCTGAAGCTTTCTTT,CASSVEGQGASEAFF
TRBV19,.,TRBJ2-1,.,TGTGCCAGTAACCCGGGGACCTACAATGAGCAGTTCTTC,CASNPGTYNEQFF
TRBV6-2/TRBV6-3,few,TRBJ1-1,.,TGTGCCAGCAGTGAACCCGGGTCCACTGAAGCTTTCTTT,CASSEPGSTEAFF
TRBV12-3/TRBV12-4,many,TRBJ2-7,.,TGTGCCAGCAGTGTGTCCGGGACTGGCTCCTACGAGCAGTACTTC,CASSVSGTGSYEQYF
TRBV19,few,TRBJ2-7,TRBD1,TGTGCCAGTAGTATTGAGGAGACAGGGGGTTTCTACGAGCAGTACTTC,CASSIEETGGFYEQYF
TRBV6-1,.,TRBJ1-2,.,TGTGCCAGCAGCCTAGGAAGTGGGGCGGTAGCTAACTATGGCTACACCTTC,CASSLGSGAVANYGYTF
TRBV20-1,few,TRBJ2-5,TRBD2,TGCAGTGCCCCACCGAGGGACTATGGGGAGACCCAGCACTTC,CSAPPRDYGETQHF
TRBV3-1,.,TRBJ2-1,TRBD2,TGTGCCAGCAGCCAAGATTTGGCGGGGGGCGGGGGTGATGAGCAGTTCTTC,CASSQDLAGGGGDEQFF
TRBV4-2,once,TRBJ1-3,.,TGTGCCAGCAGCCCAGACATGAGCTCTGGAAACACCATATATTTT,CASSPDMSSGNTIYF
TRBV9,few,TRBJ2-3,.,TGTGCCAGCAGCGTTGGAGCTCACGACCTCACAGATACGCAGTATTTT,CASSVGAHDLTDTQYF
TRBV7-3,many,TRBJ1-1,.,TGTGCCAGCAGCTCCACCGGCAGTTGGACTGAAGCTTTCTTT,CASSSTGSWTEAFF
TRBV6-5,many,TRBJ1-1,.,TGTGCCAGCAGTTACAACGGGGTGAACACTGAAGCTTTCTTT,CASSYNGVNTEAFF
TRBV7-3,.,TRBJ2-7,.,TGTGCCAGCACTGACGGGCTAGCGGGGACAGGCAGGGAGCAGTACTTC,CASTDGLAGTGREQYF
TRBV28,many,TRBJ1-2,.,TGTGCCAGCAATCACGGAGGGGTAGACTATGGCTACACCTTC,CASNHGGVDYGYTF
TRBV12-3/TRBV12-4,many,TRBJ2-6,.,TGTGCCAGCTCGGACAGGGAGGGCTTCTCTGGGGCCAACGTCCTGACTTTC,CASSDREGFSGANVLTF
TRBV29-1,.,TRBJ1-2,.,TGCAGCGTTGCGACGGTGGACTATGGCTACACCTTC,CSVATVDYGYTF
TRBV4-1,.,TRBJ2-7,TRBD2,TGTGCCAGCAGCCGGGGCCCCTTAGCGGGGGGGCTGTACGAGCAGTACTTC,CASSRGPLAGGLYEQYF
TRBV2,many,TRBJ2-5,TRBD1,TGTGCCAGCTTGGACAGGGGAGGTTCCGAGACCCAGTACTTC,CASLDRGGSETQYF
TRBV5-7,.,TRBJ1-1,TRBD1,TGTGCCCCGTCGGGGACAGGGGACCTTAACACTGAAGCTTTCTTT,CAPSGTGDLNTEAFF
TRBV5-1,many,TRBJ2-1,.,TGCGCCAGCAGCTTGGGAGGGGAACCTGGCAATGAGCAGTTCTTC,CASSLGGEPGNEQFF
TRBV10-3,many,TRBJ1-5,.,TGTGCCATCAGTGAGTCAGTTGGGGCGTTGAGCAATCAGCCCCAGCATTTT,CAISESVGALSNQPQHF
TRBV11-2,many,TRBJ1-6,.,TGTGCCAGCAGCCCCCCGAATTCACCCCTCCACTTT,CASSPPNSPLHF
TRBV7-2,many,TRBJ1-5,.,TGTGCCAGCAGCTTAGCGGGACGGAACAATCAGCCCCAGCATTTT,CASSLAGRNNQPQHF
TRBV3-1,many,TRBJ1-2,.,TGTGCCAGCAGCCCGGGGGTAGGACCGCGCTATGGCTACACCTTC,CASSPGVGPRYGYTF
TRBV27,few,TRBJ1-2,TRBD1,TGTGCCAGCAGTTCCATAACCCGGGACAGGTCTGCGACCTTC,CASSSITRDRSATF
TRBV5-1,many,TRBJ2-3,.,TGCGCCAGCAGCTTGGGGACAGTGGACTTGGTTACGCAGTATTTT,CASSLGTVDLVTQYF
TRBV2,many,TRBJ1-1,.,TGTGCCGCAAGAGGCAACACTGAAGCTTTCTTT,CAARGNTEAFF
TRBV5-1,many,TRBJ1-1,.,TGTGCCAGCAGCCTACAGGGAACTGAAGCTTTCTTT,CASSLQGTEAFF
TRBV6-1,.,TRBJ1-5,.,TGTGCCAGCAGTGAAGGGTACGGACCTCAGCCCCAGCATTTT,CASSEGYGPQPQHF
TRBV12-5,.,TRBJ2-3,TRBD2,TGTGCTAGTGGTTTGACAAGCGGGGGGGCGGCTAGCACAGATACGCAGTATTTT,CASGLTSGGAASTDTQYF
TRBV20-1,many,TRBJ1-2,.,TGCAGTGCTAAAAACTATGGCTACACCTTC,CSAKNYGYTF
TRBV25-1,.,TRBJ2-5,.,TGTGCCAGTAATGCCGGAATTGGGGATGAGCAGTACTTC,CASNAGIGDEQYF
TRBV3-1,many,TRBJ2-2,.,TGTGCCAGCAGCCAGGGGCTCCCCGGGGAGCTGTTTTTT,CASSQGLPGELFF
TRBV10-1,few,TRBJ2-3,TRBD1,TGCGCCAGCAGTGAAGGGACAGGGGGCGTGGGAACAGATACGCAGTATTTT,CASSEGTGGVGTDTQYF
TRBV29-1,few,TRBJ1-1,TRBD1,TGCAGCGTTGATGGGACAGGGGGCCTATACCCTGAAGCTTTCTTT,CSVDGTGGLYPEAFF
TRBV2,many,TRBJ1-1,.,TGTGCCAGCAGCCACCACAACCTTAACACTGAAGCTTTCTTT,CASSHHNLNTEAFF
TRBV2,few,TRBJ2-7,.,TGTGCCAGCCAAATAGGGGGATTCGAGCAGTACTTC,CASQIGGFEQYF
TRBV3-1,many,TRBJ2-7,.,TGTGCCAGCAGCCAAGAGAGCTACGAGCAGTACTTC,CASSQESYEQYF
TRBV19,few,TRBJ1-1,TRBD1,TGTGCCAGTAGTGCCCAGGGGGTAGGGAACACTGAAGCTTTCTTT,CASSAQGVGNTEAFF
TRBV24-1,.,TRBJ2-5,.,TGTGCCACCAGTGATGGTTGGACCCAGTACTTC,CATSDGWTQYF
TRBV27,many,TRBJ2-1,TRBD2,TGTGCCAGCACGGCGGGGGGGCCCTACAATGAGCAGTTCTTC,CASTAGGPYNEQFF
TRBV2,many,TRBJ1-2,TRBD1,TGTGCCAGCAGTGTCTACAGGGGGCGCGGCGGCTACACCTTC,CASSVYRGRGGYTF
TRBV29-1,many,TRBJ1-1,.,TGCAGCGTTGACCGGGGAAGGAACACTGAAGCTTTCTTT,CSVDRGRNTEAFF
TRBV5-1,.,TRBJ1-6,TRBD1,TGCACCAGCAGCCTCGGACAGGAGGGTTCACCCCTCCACTTT,CTSSLGQEGSPLHF
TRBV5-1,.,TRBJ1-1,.,TGCGCCAGCAGCCCGGATACCTACACTGAAGCTTTCTTT,CASSPDTYTEAFF
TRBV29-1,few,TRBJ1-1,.,TGCAGCGTTGAGGTTGGGGGATACACTGAAGCTTTCTTT,CSVEVGGYTEAFF